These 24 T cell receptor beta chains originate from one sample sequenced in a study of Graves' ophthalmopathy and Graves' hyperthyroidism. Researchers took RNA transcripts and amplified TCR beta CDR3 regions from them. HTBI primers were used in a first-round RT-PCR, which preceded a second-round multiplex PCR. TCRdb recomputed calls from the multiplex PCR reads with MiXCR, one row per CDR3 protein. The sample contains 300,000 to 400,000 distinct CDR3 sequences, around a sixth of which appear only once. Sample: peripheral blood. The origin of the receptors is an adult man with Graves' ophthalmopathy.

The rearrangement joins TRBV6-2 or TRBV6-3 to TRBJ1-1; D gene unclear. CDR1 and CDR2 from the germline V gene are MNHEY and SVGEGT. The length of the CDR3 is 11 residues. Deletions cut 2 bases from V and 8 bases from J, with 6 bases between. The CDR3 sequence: CASSYPTEAFF. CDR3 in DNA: TGTGCCAGCAGTTACCCGACGGAAGCTTTCTTT.

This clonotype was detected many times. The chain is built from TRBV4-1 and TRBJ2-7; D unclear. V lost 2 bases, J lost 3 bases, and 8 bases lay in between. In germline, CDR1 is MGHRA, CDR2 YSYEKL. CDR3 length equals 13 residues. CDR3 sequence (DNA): TGCGCCAGCAGCCAAACAACTGGCTACGAGCAGTACTTC. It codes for CASSQTTGYEQYF.

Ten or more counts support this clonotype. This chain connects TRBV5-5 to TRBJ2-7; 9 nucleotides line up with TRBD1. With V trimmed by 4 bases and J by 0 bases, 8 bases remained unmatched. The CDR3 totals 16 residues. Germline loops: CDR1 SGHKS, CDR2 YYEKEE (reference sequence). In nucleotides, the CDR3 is TGTGCCAGCAGCAGAACCGGGACAGGGAACTCCTACGAGCAGTACTTC. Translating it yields CASSRTGTGNSYEQYF.

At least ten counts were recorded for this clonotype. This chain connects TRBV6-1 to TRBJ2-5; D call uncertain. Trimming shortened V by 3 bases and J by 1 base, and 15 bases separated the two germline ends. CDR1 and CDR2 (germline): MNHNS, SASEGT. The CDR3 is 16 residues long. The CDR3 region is CASSDFAIIVQETQYF. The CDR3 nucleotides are TGTGCCAGCAGTGACTTCGCAATAATAGTCCAAGAGACCCAGTACTTC.

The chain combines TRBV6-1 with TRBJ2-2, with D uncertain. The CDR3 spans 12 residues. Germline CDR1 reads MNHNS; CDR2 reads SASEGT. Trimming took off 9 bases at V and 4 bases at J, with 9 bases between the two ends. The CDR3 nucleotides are TGTGCCAGTACGGATAGCACCGGGGAGCTGTTTTTT. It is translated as CASTDSTGELFF.

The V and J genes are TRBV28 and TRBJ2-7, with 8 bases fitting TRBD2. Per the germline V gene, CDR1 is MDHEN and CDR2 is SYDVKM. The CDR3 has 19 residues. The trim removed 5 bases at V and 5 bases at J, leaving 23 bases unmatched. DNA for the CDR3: TGTGCCAGCAGTAGGAGTCTAGCGGGTATCGGGTTCGGACGGCACGAGCAGTACTTC. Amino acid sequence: CASSRSLAGIGFGRHEQYF. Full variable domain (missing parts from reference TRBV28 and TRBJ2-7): DVKVTQSSRYLVKRTGEKVFLECVQDMDHENMFWYRQDPGLGLRLIYFSYDVKMKEKGDIPEGYSVSREKKERFSLILESASTNQTSMYLCASSRSLAGIGFGRHEQYFGPGTRLTVT.

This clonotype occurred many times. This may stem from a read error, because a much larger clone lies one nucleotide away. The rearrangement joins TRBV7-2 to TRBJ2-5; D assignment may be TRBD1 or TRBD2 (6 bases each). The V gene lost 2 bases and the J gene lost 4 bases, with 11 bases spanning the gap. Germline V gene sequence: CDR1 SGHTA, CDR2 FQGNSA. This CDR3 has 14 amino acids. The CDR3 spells CASSLPQGGETQYF. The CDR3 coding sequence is TGTGCCAGCAGCTTACCACAGGGAGGAGAGACCCAGTACTTC.

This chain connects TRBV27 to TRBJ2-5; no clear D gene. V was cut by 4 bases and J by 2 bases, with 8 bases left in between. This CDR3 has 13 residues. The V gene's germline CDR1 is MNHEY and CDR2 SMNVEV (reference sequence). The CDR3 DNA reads TGTGCCAGCAGTTACACTCTTCAAGAGACCCAGTACTTC. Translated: CASSYTLQETQYF.

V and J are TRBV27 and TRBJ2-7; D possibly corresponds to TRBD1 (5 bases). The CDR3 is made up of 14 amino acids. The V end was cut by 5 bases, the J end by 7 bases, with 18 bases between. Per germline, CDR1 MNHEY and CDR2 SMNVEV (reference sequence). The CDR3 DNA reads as TGTGCCAGCAGTAAACAGGAAGCGCTGACGGAGCAGTACTTC. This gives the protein CASSKQEALTEQYF.

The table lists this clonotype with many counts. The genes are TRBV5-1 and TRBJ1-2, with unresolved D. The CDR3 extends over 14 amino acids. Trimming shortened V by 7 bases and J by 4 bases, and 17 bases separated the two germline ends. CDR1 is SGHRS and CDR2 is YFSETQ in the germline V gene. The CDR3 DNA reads TGCGCCAGCGGAAGGGCCGCAGGCGGCTATGGCTACACCTTC. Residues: CASGRAAGGYGYTF.

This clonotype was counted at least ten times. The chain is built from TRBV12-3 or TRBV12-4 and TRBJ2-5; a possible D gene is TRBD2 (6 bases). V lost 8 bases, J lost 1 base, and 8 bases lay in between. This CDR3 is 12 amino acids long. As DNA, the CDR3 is TGTGCCAGCTCGGGGGTCCAAGAGACCCAGTACTTC. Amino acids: CASSGVQETQYF.

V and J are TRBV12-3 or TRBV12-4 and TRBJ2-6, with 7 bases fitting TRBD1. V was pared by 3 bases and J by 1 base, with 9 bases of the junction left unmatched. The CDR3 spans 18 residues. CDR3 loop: CASSFRRQGVSGANVLTF. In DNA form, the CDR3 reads TGTGCCAGCAGTTTTAGGAGACAGGGAGTTTCTGGGGCCAACGTCCTGACTTTC.

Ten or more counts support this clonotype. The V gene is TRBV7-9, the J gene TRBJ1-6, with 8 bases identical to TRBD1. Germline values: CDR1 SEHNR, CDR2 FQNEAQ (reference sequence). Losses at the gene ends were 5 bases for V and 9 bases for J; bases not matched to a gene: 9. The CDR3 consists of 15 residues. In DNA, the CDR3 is TGTGCCAGCAGCACCCCGACAGGGGACGCTTCACCCCTCCACTTT. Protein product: CASSTPTGDASPLHF.

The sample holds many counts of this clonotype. CDR3 sequence: CSASFLFADQVQGLNQPQHF. Here the CDR3 DNA reads TGCAGTGCTAGTTTTCTTTTTGCCGACCAAGTACAGGGACTCAATCAGCCCCAGCATTTT. The chain carries TRBV20-1 and TRBJ1-5; TRBD1 is a possible D gene (6 bases). There are 20 residues in the CDR3. Germline V gene lookup returns CDR1 DFQATT and CDR2 SNEGSKA (reference sequence). V was shortened by 3 bases and J by 3 bases, with 30 bases between the two germline ends.

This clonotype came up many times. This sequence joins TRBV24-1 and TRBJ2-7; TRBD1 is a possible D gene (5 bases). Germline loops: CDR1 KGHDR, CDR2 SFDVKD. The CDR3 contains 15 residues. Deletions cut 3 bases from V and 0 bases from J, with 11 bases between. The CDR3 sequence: CATSDKTGDSYEQYF. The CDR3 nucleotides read TGTGCCACCAGTGATAAAACAGGCGACTCCTACGAGCAGTACTTC.

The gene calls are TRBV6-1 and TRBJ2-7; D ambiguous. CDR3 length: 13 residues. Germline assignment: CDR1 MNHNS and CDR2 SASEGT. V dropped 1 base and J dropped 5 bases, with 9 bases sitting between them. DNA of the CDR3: TGTGCCAGCAGTGAAGGGTGGCGGAACGAGCAGTACTTC. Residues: CASSEGWRNEQYF.

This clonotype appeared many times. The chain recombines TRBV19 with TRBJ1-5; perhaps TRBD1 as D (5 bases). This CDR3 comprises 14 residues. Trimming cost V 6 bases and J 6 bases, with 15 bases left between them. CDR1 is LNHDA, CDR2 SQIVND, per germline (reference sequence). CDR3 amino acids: CASRPGDGAQPQHF. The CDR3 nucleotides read TGTGCCAGTAGGCCCGGGGACGGTGCTCAGCCCCAGCATTTT.

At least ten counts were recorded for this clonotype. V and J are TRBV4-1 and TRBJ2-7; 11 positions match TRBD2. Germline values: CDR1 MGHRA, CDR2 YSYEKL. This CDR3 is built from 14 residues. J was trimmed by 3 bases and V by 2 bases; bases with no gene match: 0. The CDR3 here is CASSQLAGGYEQYF. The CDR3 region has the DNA TGCGCCAGCAGCCAACTAGCGGGAGGCTACGAGCAGTACTTC.

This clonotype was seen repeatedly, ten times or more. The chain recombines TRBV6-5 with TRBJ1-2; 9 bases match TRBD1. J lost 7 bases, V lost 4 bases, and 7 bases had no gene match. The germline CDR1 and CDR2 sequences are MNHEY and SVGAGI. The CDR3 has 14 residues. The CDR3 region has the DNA TGTGCCAGCAGTTCCCCGGGACAGGGTCCTGGCTACACCTTC. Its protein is CASSSPGQGPGYTF.

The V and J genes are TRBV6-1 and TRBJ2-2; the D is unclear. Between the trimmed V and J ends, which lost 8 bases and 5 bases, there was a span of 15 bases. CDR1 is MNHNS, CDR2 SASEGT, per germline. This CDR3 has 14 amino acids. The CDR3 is CASRQEIKTGELFF. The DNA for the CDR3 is TGTGCCAGCCGCCAGGAGATCAAAACCGGGGAGCTGTTTTTT.

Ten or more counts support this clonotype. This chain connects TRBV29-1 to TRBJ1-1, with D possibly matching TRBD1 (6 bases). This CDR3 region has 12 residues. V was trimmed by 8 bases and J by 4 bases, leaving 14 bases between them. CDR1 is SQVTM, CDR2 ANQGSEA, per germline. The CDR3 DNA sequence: TGCAGCCTATACAGGGATGGCACTGAAGCTTTCTTT. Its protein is CSLYRDGTEAFF. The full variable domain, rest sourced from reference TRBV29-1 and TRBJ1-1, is SAVISQKPSRDICQRGTSLTIQCQVDSQVTMMFWYRQQPGQSLTLIATANQGSEATYESGFVIDKFPISRPNLTFSTLTVSNMSPEDSSIYLCSLYRDGTEAFFGQGTRLTVV.

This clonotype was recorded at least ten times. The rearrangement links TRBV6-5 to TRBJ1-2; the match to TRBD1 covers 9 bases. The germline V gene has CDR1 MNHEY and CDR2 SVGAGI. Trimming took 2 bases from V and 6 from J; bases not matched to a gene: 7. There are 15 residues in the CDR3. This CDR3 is CASSYPEGTGNGYTF. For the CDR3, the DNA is TGTGCCAGCAGTTACCCGGAGGGGACAGGGAATGGCTACACCTTC.

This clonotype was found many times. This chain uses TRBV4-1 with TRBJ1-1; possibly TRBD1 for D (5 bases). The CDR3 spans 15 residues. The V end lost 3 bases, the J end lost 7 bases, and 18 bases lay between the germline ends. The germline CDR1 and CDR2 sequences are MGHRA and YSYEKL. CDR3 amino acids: CASSHIGTPWDEAFF. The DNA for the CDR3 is TGCGCCAGCAGCCACATCGGGACCCCTTGGGATGAAGCTTTCTTT.

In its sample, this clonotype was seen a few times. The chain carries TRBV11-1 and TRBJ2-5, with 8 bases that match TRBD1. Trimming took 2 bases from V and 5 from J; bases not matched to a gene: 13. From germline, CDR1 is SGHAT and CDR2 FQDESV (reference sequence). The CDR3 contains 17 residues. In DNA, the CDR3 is TGTGCCAGCAGCTTAATAATACAGGGGGGAGTTGTCGAGACCCAGTACTTC. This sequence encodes CASSLIIQGGVVETQYF.